These 16 T cell receptor beta chains came from one sample sequenced in a study of T cell responses to AZD1222 COVID-19 vaccine. The assay was immunoSEQ multiplex PCR, and TCRdb's table has in-frame clones only and misses some. The sample has about 160,000 clones, about 93% seen once. The sample in question was peripheral blood, obtained 28 days after the second AZD1222 dose. These receptors all stem from an adult who received the AZD1222 COVID-19 vaccine.

The chain employs TRBV6-5 and TRBJ1-1; possibly TRBD1 for D (5 bases). Between the trimmed V and J ends, which lost 7 bases and 3 bases, there was a span of 15 bases. This CDR3 has 14 residues. The germline V gene encodes CDR1 MNHEY and CDR2 SVGAGI. The chain's CDR3 is CASKRGGGDTEAFF. The CDR3, as DNA: TGTGCCAGCAAGCGGGGCGGTGGGGACACTGAAGCTTTCTTT.

The chain combines TRBV11-3 with TRBJ2-4; D is unclear. Trimming took 7 bases from V and 8 from J, leaving 15 bases between them. Germline assignment: CDR1 SGHNT and CDR2 YENEEA. This CDR3 comprises 13 residues. The CDR3 region is CASTTGLRYIQYF. CDR3 coding DNA: TGTGCCAGCACGACTGGATTAAGGTACATTCAGTACTTC.

The J gene is TRBJ2-1, the V gene TRBV27, with D tentatively TRBD1 or TRBD2 (5 bases each). Trimming shortened V by 5 bases and J by 2 bases, and 7 bases separated the two germline ends. Germline values: CDR1 MNHEY, CDR2 SMNVEV (reference sequence). The CDR3 has 13 amino acids. CDR3 protein: CASSMGPYNEQFF. The CDR3 DNA follows: TGTGCCAGCAGTATGGGACCCTACAATGAGCAGTTCTTC.

V gene TRBV7-2 combines with J gene TRBJ2-3; D is possibly TRBD1 or TRBD2 (5 bases each). The CDR3 is 14 residues long. Germline V gene sequence: CDR1 SGHTA, CDR2 FQGNSA. Trimming removed 5 bases from V and 6 bases from J, with 15 bases in between. CDR3 sequence (DNA): TGTGCCAGCAGCCTCCGGGACCCCAAGGATACGCAGTATTTT. Residues: CASSLRDPKDTQYF.

The chain has TRBV5-1 and TRBJ2-5, with 7 bases aligning to TRBD2. Trimming cost V 3 bases and J 5 bases; bases outside gene matches: 7. The CDR3 has 14 amino acids. CDR1 and CDR2 (germline): SGHRS, YFSETQ. DNA of the CDR3: TGCGCCAGCAGCTCCGGGGAGGGAGGGGAGACCCAGTACTTC. This sequence encodes CASSSGEGGETQYF.

This clone was observed a single time. The same CDR3 is also encoded by other DNA sequences in this sample. The V and J genes are TRBV9 and TRBJ2-1; D is uncertain. The V gene lost 0 bases and the J gene lost 3 bases, with 4 bases spanning the gap. CDR3 length equals 13 residues. Per the germline V gene, CDR1 is SGDLS and CDR2 is YYNGEE. CDR3 region: CASSVAGYNEQFF. CDR3 coding DNA: TGTGCCAGCAGCGTAGCCGGCTACAATGAGCAGTTCTTC.

The chain links TRBV11-2 to TRBJ2-1; 7 nucleotides agree with TRBD2. V shed 1 base, J shed 4 bases, and the junction held 10 bases outside the gene matches. CDR1 SGHAT and CDR2 FQNNGV come from the germline V gene. The CDR3 contains 17 residues. The CDR3 bases are TGTGCCAGCAGCTTAGCCGAGGGACTACCGGGGTACAATGAGCAGTTCTTC. It specifies CASSLAEGLPGYNEQFF.

The chain couples TRBV6-6 to TRBJ1-2; 9 nucleotides line up with TRBD1. CDR3 length equals 16 residues. The ends lost 6 bases at V and 0 bases at J; junction bases unmatched: 8. Germline CDR1 reads MNHNY; CDR2 reads SVGAGI (reference sequence). CDR3 sequence (DNA): TGTGCCAGCAGATTAGGACAGGGGACGACTAACTATGGCTACACCTTC. Translation gives CASRLGQGTTNYGYTF.

The V call is TRBV5-1, the J call TRBJ2-7; 12 bases are shared with TRBD2. Trimming cost V 1 base and J 1 base; bases outside gene matches: 6. The CDR3 is made up of 17 amino acids. The germline V gene has CDR1 SGHRS and CDR2 YFSETQ. DNA of the CDR3: TGCGCCAGCAGCTTGATGCCTAGCGGGAGGGCTTCCTACGAGCAGTACTTC. Protein product: CASSLMPSGRASYEQYF.

The chain recombines TRBV6-5 with TRBJ1-3; the match to TRBD1 covers 7 bases. The junction had 6 bases not matched to a gene; V was cut back by 2 bases and J by 5 bases. The CDR3 has 15 amino acids. The germline CDR1 and CDR2 sequences are MNHEY and SVGAGI. The CDR3 DNA is TGTGCCAGCAGTTACGGGGCAGGGGGGAGAAACACCATATATTTT. Translation gives CASSYGAGGRNTIYF.

The chain employs TRBV2 and TRBJ2-7; TRBD2 is a possible D gene (5 bases). This CDR3 contains 15 residues. In germline, CDR1 is SNHLY, CDR2 FYNNEI. Trimming took off 0 bases at V and 6 bases at J, with 15 bases between the two ends. The CDR3 nucleotides are TGTGCCAGCAGTGAAGCGGAGGCCACTTTCGGCGAGCAGTACTTC. It specifies CASSEAEATFGEQYF.

About this clone: Germline is not matched at one junction end, which may reflect a read error. The rearrangement links TRBV23-1 to TRBJ1-5; D is perhaps TRBD1 (6 bases). TRBV23-1 is treated as an ORF (open reading frame) with a function not yet certain. This CDR3 has 16 amino acids. The CDR3 DNA sequence: TGCGCCAGCAGCCAATTAGGGGGGGCGAGCAATCAGCCCCAGCATTTT. This gives the protein CASSQLGGASNQPQHF.

The gene calls are TRBV12-3 or TRBV12-4 and TRBJ1-1, with D unclear. The germline V and J ends were trimmed by 3 bases and 6 bases, with 5 bases remaining between them. The CDR3 covers 11 residues. CDR3 in amino acids: CASSLGPEAFF. The DNA of the CDR3 is TGTGCCAGCAGTTTGGGTCCTGAAGCTTTCTTT.

The chain employs TRBV5-4 and TRBJ1-2; D is perhaps TRBD1 (6 bases). The CDR3 covers 13 residues. V was pared by 0 bases and J by 6 bases, with 9 bases between. The germline V gene has CDR1 SGHNT and CDR2 YYREEE (reference sequence). CDR3 bases: TGTGCCAGCAGCTTGGTAGCAGGGGATGGCTACACCTTC. It is translated as CASSLVAGDGYTF.

The chain carries TRBV7-2 and TRBJ1-3; D is unresolved. Germline CDR1 is SGHTA and CDR2 is FQGNSA. The CDR3 contains 18 residues. V was pared by 5 bases and J by 0 bases, with 20 bases between. This CDR3 is CASSPFFLGSSSGNTIYF. CDR3 bases: TGTGCCAGCAGCCCGTTTTTCTTAGGCAGCAGCTCTGGAAACACCATATATTTT.

The chain combines TRBV9 with TRBJ2-7; D unclear. This CDR3 contains 13 residues. V was pared by 4 bases and J by 3 bases, with 11 bases between. CDR1 and CDR2 from the germline V gene are SGDLS and YYNGEE. This chain's CDR3 is CASSTNPNYEQYF. In DNA form, the CDR3 reads TGTGCCAGCAGCACCAATCCTAACTACGAGCAGTACTTC.